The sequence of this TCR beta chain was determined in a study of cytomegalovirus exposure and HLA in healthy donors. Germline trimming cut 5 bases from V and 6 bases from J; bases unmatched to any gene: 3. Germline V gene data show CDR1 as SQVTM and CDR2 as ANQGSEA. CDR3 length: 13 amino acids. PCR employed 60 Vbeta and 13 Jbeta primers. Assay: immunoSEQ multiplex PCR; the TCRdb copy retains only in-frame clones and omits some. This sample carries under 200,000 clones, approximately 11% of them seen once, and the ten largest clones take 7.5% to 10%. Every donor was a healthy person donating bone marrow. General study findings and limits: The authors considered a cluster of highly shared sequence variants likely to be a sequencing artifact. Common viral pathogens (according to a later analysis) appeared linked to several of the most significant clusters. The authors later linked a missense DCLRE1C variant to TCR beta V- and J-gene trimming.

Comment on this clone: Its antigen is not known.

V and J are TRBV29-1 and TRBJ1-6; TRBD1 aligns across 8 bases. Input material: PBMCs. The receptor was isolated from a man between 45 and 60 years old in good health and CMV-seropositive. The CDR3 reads CSVRTGTNSPLHF. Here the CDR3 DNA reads TGCAGCGTTCGGACAGGGACTAATTCACCCCTCCACTTT.